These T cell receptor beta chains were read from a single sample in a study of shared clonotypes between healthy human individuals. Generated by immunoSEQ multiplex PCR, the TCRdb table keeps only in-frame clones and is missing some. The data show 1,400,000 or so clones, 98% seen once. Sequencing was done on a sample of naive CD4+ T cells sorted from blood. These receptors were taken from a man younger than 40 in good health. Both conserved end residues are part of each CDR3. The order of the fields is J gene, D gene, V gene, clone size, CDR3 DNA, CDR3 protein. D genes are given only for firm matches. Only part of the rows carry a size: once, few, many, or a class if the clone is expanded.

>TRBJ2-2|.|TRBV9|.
TGTGCCAGCAGCGTAGTAAGTCAGCAGAACACCGGGGAGCTGTTTTTT
CASSVVSQQNTGELFF
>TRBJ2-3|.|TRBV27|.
TGTGCCAGCAGGATGCCGGGACTCACAGATACGCAGTATTTT
CASRMPGLTDTQYF
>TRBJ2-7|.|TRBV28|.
TGTGCCAGCAGTTTAGTACGTCAGACAGTCCCCTACGAGCAGTACTTC
CASSLVRQTVPYEQYF
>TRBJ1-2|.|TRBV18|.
TGTGCCAGCTCACCGCGACAGGTTGATGGCTACACCTTC
CASSPRQVDGYTF
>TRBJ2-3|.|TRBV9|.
TGTGCCAGCAGCGTAGAGGGAATTCAGGCAGATACGCAGTATTTT
CASSVEGIQADTQYF
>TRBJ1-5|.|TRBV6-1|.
TGTGCCAGCCGGGAGGGGGGAAGCAATCAGCCCCAGCATTTT
CASREGGSNQPQHF
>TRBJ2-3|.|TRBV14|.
TGTGCCAGCAGCCCTAAGGGACACTTCACAGATACGCAGTATTTT
CASSPKGHFTDTQYF
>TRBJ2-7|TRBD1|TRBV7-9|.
TGTGCCAGCAGCGGGGGTCGGGACAGGGTGCAAAAGCAGTACTTC
CASSGGRDRVQKQYF
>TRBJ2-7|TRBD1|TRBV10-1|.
TGCGCCAGCAGTGTCGGGACAGGGTACTACGAGCAGTACTTC
CASSVGTGYYEQYF
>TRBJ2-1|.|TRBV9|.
TGTGCCAGCAGCGTAGAGATGACTCATGAATACTACAATGAGCAGTTCTTC
CASSVEMTHEYYNEQFF
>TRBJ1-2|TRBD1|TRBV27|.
TGTGCCAGCAGTTCCCGACAGGGGGGGTTGTATGGCTACACCTTC
CASSSRQGGLYGYTF
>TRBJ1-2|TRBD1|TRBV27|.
TGTGCCAGCAGAGCCCTCGGACAGGGCAACTATGGCTACACCTTC
CASRALGQGNYGYTF
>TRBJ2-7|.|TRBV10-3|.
TGTGCCATCAGTGAGTCGGGGGCGGGACCCATCCGCTACGAGCAGTACTTC
CAISESGAGPIRYEQYF
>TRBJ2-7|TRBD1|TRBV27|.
TGTGCCAGCAGTTTATTACCTAGGACAGGGAGCTCCTACGAGCAGTACTTC
CASSLLPRTGSSYEQYF
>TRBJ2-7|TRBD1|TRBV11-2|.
TGTGCCAGCAGCCCTATATGGGACAGGGGCGGCGAGCAGTACTTC
CASSPIWDRGGEQYF
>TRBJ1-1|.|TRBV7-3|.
TGTGCCAGCAGCTCCAGGCTACACACTGAAGCTTTCTTT
CASSSRLHTEAFF
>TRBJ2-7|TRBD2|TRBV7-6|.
TGTGCCAGCAGCTTGGGTAGCGGGAGGTTCGAGCAGTACTTC
CASSLGSGRFEQYF
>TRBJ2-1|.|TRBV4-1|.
TGCGCCAGCAGCCAAGGTGGTGGAGGCAGGTATGAGCAGTTCTTC
CASSQGGGGRYEQFF
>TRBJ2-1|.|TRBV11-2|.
TGTGCCAGCCGTTCCGAGGTAAGCCGCTCCTACAATGAGCAGTTCTTC
CASRSEVSRSYNEQFF
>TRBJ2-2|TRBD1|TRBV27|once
TGTGCCAGCAGTTTAGGCAGGGGGACCACCGGGGAGCTGTTTTTT
CASSLGRGTTGELFF
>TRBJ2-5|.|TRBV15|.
TGTGCCACCAGCAGAGATCCAAAAGCCCGAGAGACCCAGTACTTC
CATSRDPKARETQYF
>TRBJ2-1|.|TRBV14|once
TGTGCCAGCAGCCGCCGACTAGTTTCGTCCTACAATGAGCAGTTCTTC
CASSRRLVSSYNEQFF
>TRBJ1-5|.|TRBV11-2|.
TGTGCCAGCAGCTCCCATCTCTCCGCGCCCCAGCATTTT
CASSSHLSAPQHF
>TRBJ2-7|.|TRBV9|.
TGTGCCAGCAGCGCAATTGGCTGGGCCAATGACTACGAGCAGTACTTC
CASSAIGWANDYEQYF
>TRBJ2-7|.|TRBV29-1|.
TGCAGCGTTGAAGCCCCCGCCCGCCTGGGACACGAGGAGCACTACGAGCAGTACTTC
CSVEAPARLGHEEHYEQYF
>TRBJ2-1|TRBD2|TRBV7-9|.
TGTGCCAGCAGCTTACTTAGGACTAGCGGATACAATGAGCAGTTCTTC
CASSLLRTSGYNEQFF
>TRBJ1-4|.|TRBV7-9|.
TGTGCCAGCAGCTTCCGGGGTGGAAATGAAAAACTGTTTTTT
CASSFRGGNEKLFF
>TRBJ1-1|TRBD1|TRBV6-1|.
TGTGCCACCCAACCCCCAGGGGGCGTTGAAGCTTTCTTT
CATQPPGGVEAFF
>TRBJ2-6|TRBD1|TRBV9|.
TGTGCCAGCAGCGTAGGGGACAGGGGCTCTGGGGCCAACGTCCTGACTTTC
CASSVGDRGSGANVLTF
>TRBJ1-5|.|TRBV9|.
TGTGCCAGCAGCCCCGGCTCTGGGAATCAGCCCCAGCATTTT
CASSPGSGNQPQHF
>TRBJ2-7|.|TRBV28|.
TGTGCCAGCAGTTTTACCTGGGGGAAAGACTACGAGCAGTACTTC
CASSFTWGKDYEQYF
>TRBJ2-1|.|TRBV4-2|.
TGTGCCAGCAGCCAAGGGGGCGTCCTCCCCTACAATGAGCAGTTCTTC
CASSQGGVLPYNEQFF
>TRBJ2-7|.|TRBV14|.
TGTGCCAGCAGCCACGGGGGGACAACCTACGAGCAGTACTTC
CASSHGGTTYEQYF
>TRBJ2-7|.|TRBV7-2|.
TGTGCCAGCAGCCCAGACGCATCCGCCGGGCGGCAGTACTTC
CASSPDASAGRQYF
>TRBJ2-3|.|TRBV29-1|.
TGCAGCGTGGGATCCCTGATGACAGATACGCAGTATTTT
CSVGSLMTDTQYF
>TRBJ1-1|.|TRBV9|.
TGTGCCAGCAGCGTAGCGGTCATTGACACTGAAGCTTTCTTT
CASSVAVIDTEAFF
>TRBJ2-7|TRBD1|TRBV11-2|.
TGTGCCAGCAGCTTTGGGGACAGGGTCTACGAGCAGTACTTC
CASSFGDRVYEQYF
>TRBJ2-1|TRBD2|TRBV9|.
TGTGCCAGCAGCCCCATTGGCGGGAGGGCCTACAATGAGCAGTTCTTC
CASSPIGGRAYNEQFF
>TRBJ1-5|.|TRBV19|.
TGTGCCACAAGACAGACTAATCAGCCCCAGCATTTT
CATRQTNQPQHF
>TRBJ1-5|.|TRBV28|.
TGTGCCAGCAGTTTAGAGGGTTTTGGACAGCCCCAGCATTTT
CASSLEGFGQPQHF
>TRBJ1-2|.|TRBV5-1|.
TGCGCCAGCAGCCCACCAGGGTCGGGCTATGGCTACACCTTC
CASSPPGSGYGYTF
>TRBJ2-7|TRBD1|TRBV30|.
TGTGCCTGGAGTGTAAGAACAGGGGCCGACGAGCAGTACTTC
CAWSVRTGADEQYF
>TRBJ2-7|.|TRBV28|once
TGTGCCAGCAGTTCGTGGGACATCAGGGTCCACGAGCAGTACTTC
CASSSWDIRVHEQYF
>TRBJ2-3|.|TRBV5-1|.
TGCGCCAGCAGTACCGGGCGGACAAGGGGATCAGATACGCAGTATTTT
CASSTGRTRGSDTQYF
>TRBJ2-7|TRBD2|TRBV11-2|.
TGTGCCAGCAGCTTAGGGCAACTAGCGGGAGGCGGGCACGAGCAGTACTTC
CASSLGQLAGGGHEQYF
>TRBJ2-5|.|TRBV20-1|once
TGCAGGTTGGGAGAGACCCAGTACTTC
CRLGETQYF
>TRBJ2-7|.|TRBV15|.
TGTGCCACCAGCAGCAGGGGGGTGGGCTACGAGCAGTACTTC
CATSSRGVGYEQYF
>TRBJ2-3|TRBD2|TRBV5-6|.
TGTGCCAGCAACCCACCCCGACTAGCGGGATTGACAGATACGCAGTATTTT
CASNPPRLAGLTDTQYF
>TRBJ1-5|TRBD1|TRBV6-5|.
TGTGCCAGCAGCTCGGGACAGAACAATCAGCCCCAGCATTTT
CASSSGQNNQPQHF
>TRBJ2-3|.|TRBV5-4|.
TGTGCCAGCAGCTTGTGGCAGGGGTCGGATACGCAGTATTTT
CASSLWQGSDTQYF
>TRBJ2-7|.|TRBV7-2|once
TGTGCCAGCAGCCCCATGGCAGGGGACTACGAGCAGTACTTC
CASSPMAGDYEQYF
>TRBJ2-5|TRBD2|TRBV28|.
TGTGCCAGCAGTACACATCCTTTAGCGGGAAGGGTAGCGACCCAGTACTTC
CASSTHPLAGRVATQYF
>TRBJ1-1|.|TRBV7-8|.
TGTGCCAGCAGCATTGGGTCGGCAGGGAGGGCCAACACTGAAGCTTTCTTT
CASSIGSAGRANTEAFF
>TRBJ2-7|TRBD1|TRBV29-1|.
TGCAGCGTTCCGGGACAGGGGGAGCAGTACTTC
CSVPGQGEQYF
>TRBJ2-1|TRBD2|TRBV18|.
TGTGCCAGCTCACCAAGTAGCGGGAGCTCCTACAATGAGCAGTTCTTC
CASSPSSGSSYNEQFF
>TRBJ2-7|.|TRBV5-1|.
TGCGCCAGCAGCACGACAGGTGTCTACGAGCAGTACTTC
CASSTTGVYEQYF
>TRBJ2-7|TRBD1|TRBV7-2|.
TGTGCCAGCAGCTTGGGCCCGGGACAGGCCTCCTACGAGCAGTACTTC
CASSLGPGQASYEQYF